Below are 2 T cell receptor beta chains sequenced from a single sample in a study of cytomegalovirus exposure and HLA in healthy donors. Researchers ran the PCR with 60 Vbeta and 13 Jbeta primers. The repertoire was sequenced with immunoSEQ multiplex PCR; TCRdb's copy has only in-frame clones and lacks some. The sample has some 250,000 clones, 82% seen once; the top ten hold roughly 5%. Sequences were obtained from PBMCs. Receptors were obtained from a woman between 40 and 55 years old in good health and CMV-seropositive.

The rearrangement uses TRBV7-9 and TRBJ2-1; D uncertain. Germline V gene sequence: CDR1 SEHNR, CDR2 FQNEAQ (reference sequence). Trimming cost V 1 base and J 10 bases, with 14 bases left between them. The CDR3 has 14 amino acids. The DNA of the CDR3 is TGTGCCAGCAGCTTAGAGGTAGCAGTGAGGGAGCAGTTCTTC. Amino acid sequence: CASSLEVAVREQFF.

The chain employs TRBV10-3 and TRBJ1-1; 8 nucleotides agree with TRBD1. Germline V lookup: CDR1 ENHRY, CDR2 SYGVKD. CDR3 size: 16 residues. V gave up 10 bases and J gave up 2 bases; unmatched junction bases: 15. The CDR3 here is CATYPVLTGVNTEAFF. In DNA, the CDR3 is TGTGCCACCTACCCCGTCCTGACAGGGGTTAACACTGAAGCTTTCTTT.